Following are 20 T cell receptor beta chains from one sample sequenced in a study of blood T cell repertoires in COVID-19. The method was immunoSEQ multiplex PCR; TCRdb's version includes in-frame clones alone and lacks a portion of them. The sample holds under 100,000 clones, roughly 92% seen once. What was sequenced was peripheral blood. The receptors originated from a woman between 55 and 75 years old with active COVID-19.

The rearrangement joins TRBV18 to TRBJ2-1; 7 nucleotides agree with TRBD2. The V gene's germline CDR1 is KGHSH and CDR2 LQKENI. The CDR3 length is 16 residues. Losses at the gene ends were 6 bases for V and 3 bases for J; bases not matched to a gene: 11. CDR3 protein: CASSPLAGEGYNEQFF. DNA for the CDR3: TGTGCCAGCTCCCCCCTCGCGGGGGAGGGCTACAATGAGCAGTTCTTC.

The V gene is TRBV4-1, the J gene TRBJ2-3; no clear D gene. Germline V gene lookup returns CDR1 MGHRA and CDR2 YSYEKL. The germline V and J ends were trimmed by 1 base and 2 bases, with 10 bases remaining between them. The CDR3 totals 15 residues. The DNA for the CDR3 is TGCGCCAGCAGCCAAGCCAGGCCGTCCACAGATACGCAGTATTTT. Its translation is CASSQARPSTDTQYF.

The V call is TRBV10-2, the J call TRBJ2-3, with D possibly matching TRBD2 (7 bases). Germline V gene sequence: CDR1 WSHSY, CDR2 SAAADI. This CDR3 has 17 residues. The V gene lost 4 bases and the J gene lost 3 bases, with 20 bases spanning the gap. The CDR3 spells CASSGLGGGMGTDTQYF. Written as DNA, the CDR3 is TGCGCCAGCAGTGGTTTGGGGGGGGGCATGGGTACAGATACGCAGTATTTT.

The rearrangement uses TRBV7-9 and TRBJ2-1, with D hard to call. V shed 5 bases and J shed 1 base, with 9 bases lying between them. Looked up from germline, CDR1 is SEHNR and CDR2 is FQNEAQ (reference sequence). CDR3 length: 14 amino acids. The CDR3 loop is CASSVSVSYNEQFF. The CDR3 DNA reads as TGTGCCAGCAGCGTAAGCGTTTCCTACAATGAGCAGTTCTTC.

The chain carries TRBV19 and TRBJ1-2, with D tentatively TRBD1 (6 bases). Germline CDR1 reads LNHDA; CDR2 reads SQIVND (reference sequence). The CDR3 has 15 residues. V lost 2 bases and J 0 bases, leaving 10 bases between the germline ends. CDR3 sequence (DNA): TGTGCCAGTAGTATAAACACAGGGCCTAACTATGGCTACACCTTC. Protein product: CASSINTGPNYGYTF.

The table lists this clone with a count of one. The V gene is TRBV5-6, the J gene TRBJ1-5, with 8 bases fitting TRBD1. Germline V gene sequence: CDR1 SGHDT, CDR2 YYEEEE. CDR3 length: 15 residues. Unmatched junction bases numbered 5, after V lost 4 bases and J lost 2 bases. The CDR3 region is CASSTLDRGNQPQHF. DNA of the CDR3: TGTGCCAGCAGCACCCTGGACAGGGGCAATCAGCCCCAGCATTTT.

The chain is built from TRBV28 and TRBJ2-4; the D gene is possibly TRBD1 (5 bases). Looked up from germline, CDR1 is MDHEN and CDR2 is SYDVKM. V was cut by 2 bases and J by 1 base, with 12 bases left in between. The CDR3 is made up of 16 amino acids. Here the CDR3 DNA reads TGTGCCAGCAGTTTAGCAGGGTCAATGGCCAAAAACATTCAGTACTTC. Residues: CASSLAGSMAKNIQYF.

This chain uses TRBV11-2 with TRBJ2-6, with D tentatively TRBD1 (6 bases). CDR3 length: 18 amino acids. Germline CDR1 reads SGHAT; CDR2 reads FQNNGV. V lost 3 bases, J lost 0 bases, and 15 bases lay in between. The DNA for the CDR3 is TGTGCCAGCAGCTTTGGGACACGGAGAAGCTCTGGGGCCAACGTCCTGACTTTC. Translating it yields CASSFGTRRSSGANVLTF.

The V call is TRBV6-5, the J call TRBJ2-7, with a possible D match to TRBD2 (6 bases). Germline V lookup: CDR1 MNHEY, CDR2 SVGAGI. V was trimmed by 0 bases and J by 6 bases, leaving 12 bases between them. The CDR3 has 14 amino acids. The chain's CDR3 is CASSYSAPGGEQYF. CDR3 DNA sequence: TGTGCCAGCAGTTACTCGGCCCCCGGGGGCGAGCAGTACTTC.

The V and J genes are TRBV19 and TRBJ1-1; tentative D call: TRBD1 (5 bases). Germline loops: CDR1 LNHDA, CDR2 SQIVND (reference sequence). The CDR3 runs 15 residues. Between the trimmed V and J ends, which lost 9 bases and 4 bases, there was a span of 21 bases. The CDR3 sequence is CASSWDSGRGTEAFF. For the CDR3, the DNA is TGTGCCAGCTCGTGGGACTCGGGGAGGGGCACTGAAGCTTTCTTT.

The rearrangement links TRBV6-6 to TRBJ2-2; D is perhaps TRBD1 (6 bases). Germline V CDR1 and CDR2: MNHNY, SVGAGI (reference sequence). V lost 6 bases and J lost 6, with 17 bases in between. The CDR3 runs 15 residues. Written as DNA, the CDR3 is TGTGCCAGCAGCCCGTACAGGGTTGAGGCCGGGGAGCTGTTTTTT. Translated, it gives CASSPYRVEAGELFF.

J is TRBJ1-6 and V is TRBV3-1 (or the pseudogene TRBV3-2); D may be TRBD1 (6 bases). This CDR3 region has 14 residues. CDR1 and CDR2 from the germline V gene are LGHDT and YNNKEL (reference sequence). V lost 3 bases to trimming and J lost 8 bases, with 11 bases between them. CDR3 amino acids: CASSHTGSDSPLHF. CDR3 in DNA: TGTGCCAGCAGCCACACAGGGTCGGATTCACCCCTCCACTTT.

This chain connects TRBV11-1 to TRBJ1-1; D is uncertain. The CDR3 contains 13 residues. The V end was cut by 4 bases, the J end by 1 base, with 7 bases between. CDR1 SGHAT and CDR2 FQDESV come from the germline V gene (reference sequence). For the CDR3, the DNA is TGTGCCAGCAGCTCCACACAGAACACTGAAGCTTTCTTT. Residues: CASSSTQNTEAFF.

The CDR3 coding sequence is TGTGCCAGCAGCCCCGAGCCGGCCGGGGAGCTGTTTTTT. Translated, it gives CASSPEPAGELFF. The gene calls are TRBV6-6 and TRBJ2-2; D not resolved. Germline CDR1 and CDR2: MNHNY and SVGAGI (reference sequence). Trimming shortened V by 6 bases and J by 6 bases, and 11 bases separated the two germline ends. The CDR3 contains 13 residues.

Turning to this clone: At one boundary the junction diverges from the germline segment, which might be a read error. J is TRBJ1-6 and V is TRBV7-2, with 8 nucleotides matching TRBD1. There are 14 residues in the CDR3. CDR1 and CDR2 (germline): SGHTA, FQGNSA. CDR3 in DNA: TGTGCCAGCACCTTAGGACAGGGAAGTTCACCCCTCCACTTT. Translation: CASTLGQGSSPLHF.

The chain links TRBV7-2 to TRBJ2-1; 8 bases are shared with TRBD2. Per the germline V gene, CDR1 is SGHTA and CDR2 is FQGNSA. With V trimmed by 0 bases and J by 12 bases, 10 bases remained unmatched. The CDR3 is 15 amino acids. The CDR3 loop is CASSLAGSSGGAQFF. The CDR3 DNA sequence: TGTGCCAGCAGCTTAGCGGGCTCGAGCGGGGGAGCGCAGTTCTTC.

The rearrangement links TRBV27 to TRBJ1-6, with D possibly matching TRBD1 (5 bases). Between the trimmed V and J ends, which lost 5 bases and 7 bases, there was a span of 12 bases. The CDR3 covers 14 residues. Per germline, CDR1 MNHEY and CDR2 SMNVEV (reference sequence). The CDR3 DNA follows: TGTGCCAGCAGTATCAGGGTACAGAATTCACCCCTCCACTTT. This translates into CASSIRVQNSPLHF.

The J gene is TRBJ1-6, the V gene TRBV11-2; a weak D match, TRBD1 (6 bases). The CDR3 is 15 amino acids. The germline CDR1 and CDR2 sequences are SGHAT and FQNNGV. The ends were cut back, 4 bases at V and 7 bases at J, with 14 bases in the middle. CDR3 loop: CASSYNRALNSPLHF. CDR3 DNA sequence: TGTGCCAGCAGCTATAACAGGGCTTTGAATTCACCCCTCCACTTT.

This rearrangement joins TRBV21-1 to TRBJ1-6. TRBV21-1 represents a pseudogene. CDR3 length equals 18 residues. CDR3 sequence: CASSKGEGLDSYNSPLHF. The CDR3 region has the DNA TGTGCCAGCAGCAAAGGGGAGGGGCTCGACTCCTATAATTCACCCCTCCACTTT.

The chain couples TRBV6-5 to TRBJ1-4, with 8 bases lining up with TRBD1. The CDR3 has 14 amino acids. With V trimmed by 6 bases and J by 8 bases, 8 bases remained unmatched. CDR1 MNHEY and CDR2 SVGAGI come from the germline V gene. In nucleotides, the CDR3 is TGTGCCAGCAGCTCCGGACAGGGAAGGGAAAAACTGTTTTTT. Its protein product is CASSSGQGREKLFF.